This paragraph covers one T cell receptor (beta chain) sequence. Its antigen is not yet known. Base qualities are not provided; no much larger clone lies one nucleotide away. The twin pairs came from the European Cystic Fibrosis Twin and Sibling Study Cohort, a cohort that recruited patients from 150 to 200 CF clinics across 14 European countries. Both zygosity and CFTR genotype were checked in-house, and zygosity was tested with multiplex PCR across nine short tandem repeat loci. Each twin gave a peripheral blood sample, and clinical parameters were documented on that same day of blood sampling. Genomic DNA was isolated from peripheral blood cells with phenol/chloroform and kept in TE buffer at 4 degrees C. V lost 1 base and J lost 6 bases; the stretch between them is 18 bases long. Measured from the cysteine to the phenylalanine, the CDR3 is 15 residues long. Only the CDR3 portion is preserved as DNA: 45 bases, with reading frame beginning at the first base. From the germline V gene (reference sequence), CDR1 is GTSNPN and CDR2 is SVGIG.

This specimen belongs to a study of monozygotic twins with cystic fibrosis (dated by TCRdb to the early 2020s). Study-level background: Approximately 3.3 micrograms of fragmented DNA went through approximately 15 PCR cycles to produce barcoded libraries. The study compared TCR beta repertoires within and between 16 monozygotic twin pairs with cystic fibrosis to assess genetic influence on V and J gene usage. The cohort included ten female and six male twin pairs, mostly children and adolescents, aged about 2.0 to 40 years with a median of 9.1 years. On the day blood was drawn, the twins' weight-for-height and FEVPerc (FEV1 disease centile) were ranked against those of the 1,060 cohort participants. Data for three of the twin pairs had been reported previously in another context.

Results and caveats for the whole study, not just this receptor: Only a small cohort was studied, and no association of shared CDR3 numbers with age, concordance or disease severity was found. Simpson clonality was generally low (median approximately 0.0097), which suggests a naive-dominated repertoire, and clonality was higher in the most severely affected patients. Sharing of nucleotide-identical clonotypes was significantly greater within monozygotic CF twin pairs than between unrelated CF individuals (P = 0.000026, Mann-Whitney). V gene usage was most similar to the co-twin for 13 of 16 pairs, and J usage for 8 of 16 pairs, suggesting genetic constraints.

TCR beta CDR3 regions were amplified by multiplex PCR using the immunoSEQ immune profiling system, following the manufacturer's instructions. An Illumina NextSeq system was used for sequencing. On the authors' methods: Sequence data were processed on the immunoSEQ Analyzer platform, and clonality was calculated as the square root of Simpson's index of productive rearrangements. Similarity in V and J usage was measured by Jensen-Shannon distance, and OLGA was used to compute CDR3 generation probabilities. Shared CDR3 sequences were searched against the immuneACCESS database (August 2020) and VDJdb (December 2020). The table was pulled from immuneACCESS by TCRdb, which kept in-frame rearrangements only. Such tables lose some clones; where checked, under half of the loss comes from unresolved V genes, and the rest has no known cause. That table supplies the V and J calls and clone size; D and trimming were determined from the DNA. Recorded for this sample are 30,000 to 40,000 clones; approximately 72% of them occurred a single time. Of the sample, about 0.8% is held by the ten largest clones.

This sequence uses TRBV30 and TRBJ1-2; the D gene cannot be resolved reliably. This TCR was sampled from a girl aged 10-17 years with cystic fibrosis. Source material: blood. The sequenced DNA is TGTGCCTGGAGTGCCCGAAGTGGGGTATCGGATGGCTACACCTTC. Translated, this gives CAWSARSGVSDGYTF.